These T cell receptor beta chains were read from a single sample in a study of identical twins. Each CDR3 protein gets one entry after TCRdb re-called the 5' RACE reads with MiXCR. The repertoire holds 350,000 to 600,000 distinct CDR3 sequences, about 14% seen once, with more than 0.5% in the top ten. This same sample was also taken into another study, of yellow fever vaccine responses in identical twins.

The sequenced sample consisted of CD4+ T cells sorted from blood. These TCRs come from a woman under 30 in good health. Each CDR3 is given with its conserved first and last residue. A D gene is named only where the DNA matches it firmly. Rows may omit the clone size; those that give it use once, few, many or a size class.

J gene: TRBJ2-7
clone size: NA
V gene: TRBV20-1
D gene: TRBD1
CDR3 protein: CSARDGTGVYEQYF
CDR3 DNA: TGCAGTGCTAGAGATGGGACAGGGGTATACGAGCAGTACTTC

J gene: TRBJ2-7
clone size: NA
V gene: TRBV7-6
D gene: TRBD2
CDR3 protein: CASSFRRESVHEQYF
CDR3 DNA: TGTGCCAGCAGCTTCCGGCGGGAGTCGGTCCACGAGCAGTACTTC

J gene: TRBJ2-2
clone size: NA
V gene: TRBV7-3
D gene: TRBD2
CDR3 protein: CASSWRGGLTGELFF
CDR3 DNA: TGTGCCAGCAGCTGGAGGGGAGGGTTGACCGGGGAGCTGTTTTTT

J gene: TRBJ2-7
clone size: NA
V gene: TRBV20-1
D gene: NA
CDR3 protein: CSASVGAAYEQYF
CDR3 DNA: TGCAGTGCTAGCGTCGGGGCTGCCTACGAGCAGTACTTC

J gene: TRBJ1-4
clone size: NA
V gene: TRBV12-3/TRBV12-4
D gene: TRBD1
CDR3 protein: CASSLKQGEGKKLFF
CDR3 DNA: TGTGCCAGCAGTCTGAAACAGGGGGAGGGGAAAAAACTGTTTTTT

J gene: TRBJ1-4
clone size: many
V gene: TRBV7-2
D gene: NA
CDR3 protein: CASSSQGQANEKLFF
CDR3 DNA: TGTGCCAGCAGCTCCCAGGGTCAGGCTAATGAAAAACTGTTTTTT

J gene: TRBJ2-1
clone size: few
V gene: TRBV5-6
D gene: TRBD2
CDR3 protein: CASSGGGLAVALTSYNEQFF
CDR3 DNA: TGTGCCAGCAGCGGCGGCGGGCTAGCGGTTGCCCTAACCTCCTACAATGAGCAGTTCTTC

J gene: TRBJ2-2
clone size: NA
V gene: TRBV6-5
D gene: TRBD1
CDR3 protein: CASSYFTGVLNTGELFF
CDR3 DNA: TGTGCCAGCAGTTACTTTACAGGGGTGCTGAACACCGGGGAGCTGTTTTTT

J gene: TRBJ2-7
clone size: few
V gene: TRBV6-2/TRBV6-3
D gene: TRBD1
CDR3 protein: CASSYSGRGIYEQYF
CDR3 DNA: TGTGCCAGCAGTTACTCGGGCAGGGGGATATACGAGCAGTACTTC

J gene: TRBJ2-7
clone size: NA
V gene: TRBV10-3
D gene: NA
CDR3 protein: CAISETTYEQYF
CDR3 DNA: TGTGCCATCAGTGAGACCACCTACGAGCAGTACTTC

J gene: TRBJ2-2
clone size: many
V gene: TRBV4-2
D gene: NA
CDR3 protein: CASSQQASGVNGELFF
CDR3 DNA: TGTGCCAGCAGCCAACAGGCGTCAGGGGTTAACGGGGAGCTGTTTTTT

J gene: TRBJ2-3
clone size: few
V gene: TRBV20-1
D gene: TRBD1
CDR3 protein: CSASDRGQGDTQYF
CDR3 DNA: TGCAGTGCTAGCGACAGGGGGCAGGGAGATACGCAGTATTTT

J gene: TRBJ1-1
clone size: NA
V gene: TRBV29-1
D gene: TRBD1
CDR3 protein: CSAGTANTEAFF
CDR3 DNA: TGCAGCGCCGGGACAGCGAACACTGAAGCTTTCTTT

J gene: TRBJ2-1
clone size: NA
V gene: TRBV30
D gene: TRBD2
CDR3 protein: CAWSVGTSEHNEQFF
CDR3 DNA: TGTGCCTGGAGTGTAGGGACTAGCGAACACAATGAGCAGTTCTTC

J gene: TRBJ2-1
clone size: NA
V gene: TRBV5-1
D gene: TRBD2
CDR3 protein: CASSITSGPSDEQFF
CDR3 DNA: TGCGCCAGCAGCATAACTAGCGGCCCCAGCGATGAGCAGTTCTTC

J gene: TRBJ2-3
clone size: few
V gene: TRBV25-1
D gene: TRBD1
CDR3 protein: CASSEWGQLGSYTQYF
CDR3 DNA: TGTGCCAGCAGTGAATGGGGACAGCTGGGTTCATATACGCAGTATTTT

J gene: TRBJ2-1
clone size: many
V gene: TRBV29-1
D gene: TRBD2
CDR3 protein: CSVVTSGRVYNEQFF
CDR3 DNA: TGCAGCGTTGTGACTAGCGGGAGGGTTTACAATGAGCAGTTCTTC

J gene: TRBJ2-3
clone size: NA
V gene: TRBV6-2/TRBV6-3
D gene: NA
CDR3 protein: CASRQIRDGTDTQYF
CDR3 DNA: TGTGCCAGCAGACAGATACGGGACGGCACAGATACGCAGTATTTT

J gene: TRBJ2-3
clone size: NA
V gene: TRBV9
D gene: TRBD2
CDR3 protein: CASSVRTSGAADTQYF
CDR3 DNA: TGTGCCAGCAGCGTCCGGACTAGCGGGGCCGCAGATACGCAGTATTTT

J gene: TRBJ1-6
clone size: many
V gene: TRBV6-5
D gene: TRBD1
CDR3 protein: CASSYDAGTEHSPLHF
CDR3 DNA: TGTGCCAGCAGTTACGACGCCGGGACAGAGCATTCACCCCTCCACTTT

J gene: TRBJ1-4
clone size: few
V gene: TRBV3-1
D gene: NA
CDR3 protein: CASSQGQVLGEKLFF
CDR3 DNA: TGTGCCAGCAGCCAAGGACAGGTCCTGGGGGAAAAACTGTTTTTT

J gene: TRBJ1-5
clone size: few
V gene: TRBV5-1
D gene: NA
CDR3 protein: CASARAMMRTSNQPQHF
CDR3 DNA: TGCGCCAGCGCCCGGGCCATGATGAGGACTAGCAATCAGCCCCAGCATTTT

J gene: TRBJ1-1
clone size: NA
V gene: TRBV6-5
D gene: NA
CDR3 protein: CASSYRGAMNTEAFF
CDR3 DNA: TGTGCCAGCAGTTACAGGGGGGCCATGAACACTGAAGCTTTCTTT

J gene: TRBJ2-5
clone size: once
V gene: TRBV11-2
D gene: NA
CDR3 protein: CASTNKGALGQETQYF
CDR3 DNA: TGTGCCAGCACCAACAAAGGCGCGTTAGGGCAAGAGACCCAGTACTTC

J gene: TRBJ1-2
clone size: NA
V gene: TRBV12-3/TRBV12-4
D gene: TRBD1
CDR3 protein: CASSLRAGGSYGYTF
CDR3 DNA: TGTGCCAGCAGTTTAAGGGCAGGGGGGAGCTATGGCTACACCTTC

J gene: TRBJ2-3
clone size: NA
V gene: TRBV12-3/TRBV12-4
D gene: TRBD2
CDR3 protein: CASSFSRTSGMPTLSTDTQYF
CDR3 DNA: TGTGCCAGCAGTTTCAGCAGGACTAGCGGGATGCCGACCCTAAGCACAGATACGCAGTATTTT

J gene: TRBJ2-1
clone size: NA
V gene: TRBV20-1
D gene: TRBD2
CDR3 protein: CSAPRTSFHEQFF
CDR3 DNA: TGCAGTGCTCCCCGGACTAGCTTCCATGAGCAGTTCTTC

J gene: TRBJ2-7
clone size: few
V gene: TRBV7-9
D gene: TRBD1
CDR3 protein: CASSFMDRGRLLFF
CDR3 DNA: TGTGCCAGCAGCTTTATGGACAGGGGGCGCTTACTCTTCTTC

J gene: TRBJ1-5
clone size: few
V gene: TRBV3-1
D gene: TRBD1
CDR3 protein: CASSLGQVSSTGPQHF
CDR3 DNA: TGTGCCAGCAGTCTCGGACAGGTATCCTCGACGGGGCCCCAGCATTTT

J gene: TRBJ1-5
clone size: many
V gene: TRBV5-6
D gene: NA
CDR3 protein: CASSLGLGQPQHF
CDR3 DNA: TGTGCCAGCAGCTTGGGACTCGGGCAGCCCCAGCATTTT

J gene: TRBJ2-3
clone size: NA
V gene: TRBV2
D gene: NA
CDR3 protein: CASHRDTDTQYF
CDR3 DNA: TGTGCCAGCCACAGGGACACAGATACGCAGTATTTT

J gene: TRBJ2-7
clone size: few
V gene: TRBV28
D gene: NA
CDR3 protein: CASSLDQGQLEQYF
CDR3 DNA: TGTGCCAGCAGTTTAGATCAGGGACAACTAGAGCAGTACTTC

J gene: TRBJ2-5
clone size: few
V gene: TRBV5-1
D gene: NA
CDR3 protein: CASSLLVLATETQYF
CDR3 DNA: TGCGCCAGCAGCTTGTTGGTACTAGCCACAGAGACCCAGTACTTC

J gene: TRBJ2-1
clone size: NA
V gene: TRBV5-4
D gene: NA
CDR3 protein: CASSLGQPPSGNEQFF
CDR3 DNA: TGTGCCAGCAGCCTCGGACAGCCGCCGTCGGGGAATGAGCAGTTCTTC

J gene: TRBJ2-7
clone size: many
V gene: TRBV20-1
D gene: NA
CDR3 protein: CSARWRRDSEQYF
CDR3 DNA: TGCAGTGCGCGATGGAGAAGGGATAGCGAGCAGTACTTC

J gene: TRBJ2-3
clone size: few
V gene: TRBV7-2
D gene: TRBD2
CDR3 protein: CASSSKRGDTQYF
CDR3 DNA: TGTGCCAGCAGCTCCAAGCGGGGGGATACGCAGTATTTT

J gene: TRBJ2-2
clone size: few
V gene: TRBV6-1
D gene: NA
CDR3 protein: CASSRSGNPGELFF
CDR3 DNA: TGTGCCAGCAGTAGGTCCGGTAACCCCGGGGAGCTGTTTTTT

J gene: TRBJ2-1
clone size: NA
V gene: TRBV14
D gene: NA
CDR3 protein: CASSPHSGTVINEQFF
CDR3 DNA: TGTGCCAGCAGCCCCCATTCCGGGACGGTTATCAATGAGCAGTTCTTC

J gene: TRBJ2-3
clone size: few
V gene: TRBV28
D gene: TRBD2
CDR3 protein: CASSLGRTSGTDTQYF
CDR3 DNA: TGTGCCAGCAGTTTGGGTAGGACTAGCGGCACAGATACGCAGTATTTT

J gene: TRBJ2-1
clone size: NA
V gene: TRBV19
D gene: TRBD2
CDR3 protein: CASSRFYSGPNNEQFF
CDR3 DNA: TGTGCCAGTAGTCGATTCTATAGCGGGCCCAACAATGAGCAGTTCTTC

J gene: TRBJ2-7
clone size: many
V gene: TRBV5-1
D gene: TRBD2
CDR3 protein: CASSFIAGGYEQYF
CDR3 DNA: TGCGCCAGCAGCTTTATAGCGGGAGGATACGAGCAGTACTTC

J gene: TRBJ1-6
clone size: NA
V gene: TRBV5-1
D gene: NA
CDR3 protein: CASSLAVAGGYSPLHF
CDR3 DNA: TGCGCCAGCAGCTTGGCCGTGGCGGGGGGCTATTCACCCCTCCACTTT

J gene: TRBJ2-5
clone size: NA
V gene: TRBV11-1
D gene: TRBD2
CDR3 protein: CASSLALAGPETQYF
CDR3 DNA: TGTGCCAGCAGCTTAGCTCTAGCGGGGCCGGAGACCCAGTACTTC